The 12 T cell receptor beta chains given below trace back to one sample, sequenced in a study of blood T cell repertoires in COVID-19. The table came from immunoSEQ multiplex PCR; TCRdb's copy has only in-frame clones and leaves some out. Altogether approximately 350,000 clones are present, 80% to 90% being singletons, with the ten largest covering 3%. Source material: peripheral blood. These receptor sequences come from a woman aged 30 to 39 with COVID-19, enrolled during active disease.

The chain is built from TRBV30 and TRBJ1-2, with 10 positions matching TRBD1. The germline CDR1 and CDR2 sequences are GTSNPN and SVGIG (reference sequence). CDR3 length: 18 residues. V trimming: 1 base; J trimming: 3 bases; junction bases outside the gene matches: 14. The DNA of the CDR3 is TGTGCCTGGAGTGGTATTTATTCGGGACAGGGGATAGACTATGGCTACACCTTC. It codes for CAWSGIYSGQGIDYGYTF.

V usage is TRBV29-1 and J usage is TRBJ2-1; 7 nucleotides agree with TRBD1. Germline CDR1 and CDR2: SQVTM and ANQGSEA. The CDR3 has 16 residues. V shed 0 bases, J shed 0 bases, and the junction held 5 bases outside the gene matches. The CDR3 DNA reads TGCAGCGTTGAAGAGGGGACAGAGAACTCCTACAATGAGCAGTTCTTC. This gives the protein CSVEEGTENSYNEQFF.

J is TRBJ2-7 and V is TRBV7-2, with D uncertain. Trimming shortened V by 1 base and J by 2 bases, and 9 bases separated the two germline ends. The germline gives CDR1 SGHTA, CDR2 FQGNSA. The CDR3 covers 14 residues. CDR3 in amino acids: CASSLGANTYEQYV. The CDR3 DNA follows: TGTGCCAGCAGCTTAGGGGCAAATACCTACGAGCAGTACGTC.

CDR3 residues: CASIPDRGNTEAFF. In DNA form, the CDR3 reads TGTGCCAGCATCCCGGACAGGGGGAACACTGAAGCTTTCTTT. The chain combines TRBV6-6 with TRBJ1-1, with TRBD1 identical over 9 bases. This CDR3 has 14 amino acids. V trimming: 7 bases; J trimming: 1 base; junction bases outside the gene matches: 4. Germline V gene data show CDR1 as MNHNY and CDR2 as SVGAGI (reference sequence).

This chain joins TRBV19 and TRBJ1-4; TRBD1 aligns across 7 bases. Germline V gives CDR1 LNHDA, CDR2 SQIVND (reference sequence). CDR3 length: 15 residues. Losses at the gene ends were 9 bases for V and 0 bases for J; bases not matched to a gene: 7. CDR3 coding DNA: TGTGCCAGCCAAAAGCAGGGGGCAACTAATGAAAAACTGTTTTTT. Residues: CASQKQGATNEKLFF. Supplemented by reference TRBV19 and TRBJ1-4, the full variable domain reads DGGITQSPKYLFRKEGQNVTLSCEQNLNHDAMYWYRQDPGQGLRLIYYSQIVNDFQKGDIAEGYSVSREKKESFPLTVTSAQKNPTAFYLCASQKQGATNEKLFFGSGTQLSVL.

The chain links TRBV9 to TRBJ1-4, with D possibly being TRBD1 (6 bases). In germline, CDR1 is SGDLS, CDR2 YYNGEE. CDR3 size: 15 residues. V lost 4 bases and J 4 bases, leaving 14 bases between the germline ends. CDR3: CASSPETGFNEKLFF. CDR3 in DNA: TGTGCCAGCAGCCCTGAGACAGGTTTTAATGAAAAACTGTTTTTT.

The chain employs TRBV11-3 and TRBJ1-1; D is perhaps TRBD1 (5 bases). The CDR3 is 15 amino acids. V gave up 0 bases and J gave up 3 bases, with 11 bases separating them. Germline V CDR1 and CDR2: SGHNT, YENEEA. The CDR3 is CASSLDGAGYTEAFF. The CDR3 DNA sequence: TGTGCCAGCAGCTTAGATGGGGCGGGATACACTGAAGCTTTCTTT.

The J gene is TRBJ2-1, the V gene TRBV13; 10 positions match TRBD2. V was pared by 5 bases and J by 6 bases, with 7 bases of the junction left unmatched. The CDR3 covers 15 residues. Germline V gene sequence: CDR1 PRHDT, CDR2 FYEKMQ (reference sequence). Here the CDR3 DNA reads TGTGCCAGCAGCCCGGGACTAGCGCCTTTCAATGAGCAGTTCTTC. It translates to CASSPGLAPFNEQFF.

This sequence joins TRBV2 and TRBJ1-2; TRBD1 agrees at 8 bases. The germline V gene encodes CDR1 SNHLY and CDR2 FYNNEI. The J segment lost 3 bases and the V segment lost 6 bases, leaving 9 bases of the junction unmatched. The CDR3 covers 15 residues. DNA for the CDR3: TGTGCCAGCAGCGACCCGCGACAGGGGTACTATGGCTACACCTTC. This translates into CASSDPRQGYYGYTF. The variable domain in full, completed from reference TRBV2 and TRBJ1-2, reads EPEVTQTPSHQVTQMGQEVILRCVPISNHLYFYWYRQILGQKVEFLVSFYNNEISEKSEIFDDQFSVERPDGSNFTLKIRSTKLEDSAMYFCASSDPRQGYYGYTFGSGTRLTVV.

The chain is built from TRBV2 and TRBJ2-4; D is perhaps TRBD2 (5 bases). V lost 6 bases and J 1 base, leaving 10 bases between the germline ends. CDR1 is SNHLY and CDR2 is FYNNEI in the germline V gene. The CDR3 runs 14 residues. DNA of the CDR3: TGTGCCAGCAGGGATGGACTGGCCAAAAACATTCAGTACTTC. It specifies CASRDGLAKNIQYF.

Only one count was recorded for this clone. The rearrangement uses TRBV7-9 and TRBJ2-2; possibly TRBD2 for D (5 bases). The CDR3 consists of 15 residues. The germline V gene has CDR1 SEHNR and CDR2 FQNEAQ (reference sequence). V lost 2 bases and J lost 4, with 11 bases in between. The CDR3 DNA follows: TGTGCCAGCAGCTTAAGGCGGGTTGGCACCGGGGAGCTGTTTTTT. Protein sequence: CASSLRRVGTGELFF.

The V gene is TRBV19, the J gene TRBJ1-3, with TRBD1 as a possible D gene (5 bases). The CDR3 is 14 residues long. From germline, CDR1 is LNHDA and CDR2 SQIVND (reference sequence). V was clipped by 6 bases and J by 3 bases, with 12 bases between them. For the CDR3, the DNA is TGTGCCAGTAGCCAAGGGGTTGTTGGAAACACCATATATTTT. Residues: CASSQGVVGNTIYF. Supplemented by reference TRBV19 and TRBJ1-3, the full variable domain reads DGGITQSPKYLFRKEGQNVTLSCEQNLNHDAMYWYRQDPGQGLRLIYYSQIVNDFQKGDIAEGYSVSREKKESFPLTVTSAQKNPTAFYLCASSQGVVGNTIYFGEGSWLTVV.